One sample yielded the 9 T cell receptor beta chains listed below, sequenced in a study of T cells in Graves' hyperthyroidism and ophthalmopathy. Amplified TCR beta CDR3 regions derived from RNA transcripts. An initial round of RT-PCR targeting the TCR CDR3 relied on the HTBI primer set. TCRdb ran MiXCR on the multiplex PCR reads and lists one entry per CDR3 protein. This sample carries under 650,000 distinct CDR3 sequences, under 20% of them seen once, and the ten largest clones take around 4%. Sequences were obtained from blood. The receptors here all came from a woman in her 30s with Graves' hyperthyroidism.

The CDR3: CASSEARVTRPGNLAKNIQYF. In DNA, the CDR3 is TGTGCCAGCAGTGAAGCGCGGGTGACTAGACCGGGGAATCTAGCCAAAAACATTCAGTACTTC. V gene TRBV6-1 combines with J gene TRBJ2-4; possible D gene TRBD2, 6 bases. CDR3 size: 21 residues. V was shortened by 0 bases and J by 0 bases, with 24 bases between the two germline ends. CDR1 is MNHNS and CDR2 is SASEGT in the germline V gene.

This clonotype was picked up a small number of times. J is TRBJ1-2 and V is TRBV6-9; D remains ambiguous. The CDR3 spans 14 residues. Trimming cost V 6 bases and J 6 bases, with 17 bases left between them. In germline, CDR1 is MNHGY, CDR2 SVAAGI. The CDR3 region has the DNA TGTGCCAGCAGACCCCCAACGTCGGTTCATGGCTACACCTTC. It encodes CASRPPTSVHGYTF.

This clonotype has only a few counts. V gene TRBV27 combines with J gene TRBJ2-5, with D possibly matching TRBD2 (7 bases). CDR1 and CDR2 (germline): MNHEY, SMNVEV (reference sequence). The ends were cut back, 3 bases at V and 4 bases at J, with 15 bases in the middle. CDR3 length equals 15 residues. The CDR3 spells CASSFRGAQGETQYF. DNA for the CDR3: TGTGCCAGCAGTTTCCGGGGGGCGCAGGGAGAGACCCAGTACTTC.

The rearrangement joins TRBV7-9 to TRBJ2-7; 7 positions agree with TRBD2. Germline CDR1 is SEHNR and CDR2 is FQNEAQ (reference sequence). This CDR3 comprises 15 residues. V was pared by 8 bases and J by 1 base, with 11 bases of the junction left unmatched. The chain's CDR3 is CASSGGGSLSYEQYF. CDR3 nucleotides: TGTGCCAGCTCCGGTGGCGGGAGTCTGTCCTACGAGCAGTACTTC.

This clonotype has ten or more counts. The chain recombines TRBV27 with TRBJ1-1; no reliable D call. With 4 bases removed from V and 1 base from J, the gap between germline ends came to 7 bases. The germline gives CDR1 MNHEY, CDR2 SMNVEV (reference sequence). The CDR3 covers 13 residues. The CDR3 DNA is TGTGCCAGCAGTTGGGCGGCGAACACTGAAGCTTTCTTT. As protein: CASSWAANTEAFF.

This clonotype has ten or more counts. The chain uses TRBV6-2 or TRBV6-3 and TRBJ2-3, with 7 bases lining up with TRBD1. From germline, CDR1 is MNHEY and CDR2 SVGEGT. V lost 2 bases to trimming and J lost 2 bases; unmatched junction nucleotides: 7. This CDR3 contains 16 residues. CDR3 sequence (DNA): TGTGCCAGCAGTTACCCACCGACAGGGAACACAGATACGCAGTATTTT. Its translation is CASSYPPTGNTDTQYF.

This clonotype was observed a few times. V gene TRBV7-2 combines with J gene TRBJ2-3, with 13 bases aligning to TRBD2. Losses at the gene ends were 5 bases for V and 7 bases for J; bases not matched to a gene: 6. From germline, CDR1 is SGHTA and CDR2 FQGNSA. The CDR3 loop spans 15 amino acids. CDR3 nucleotides: TGTGCCAGCAGCAAAAGGACTAGCGGGAGTAATACGCAGTATTTT. Translating gives CASSKRTSGSNTQYF.

This clonotype was observed at least ten times. This rearrangement joins TRBV12-3 or TRBV12-4 to TRBJ2-1, with D perhaps matching TRBD2 (6 bases). The length of the CDR3 is 15 residues. Trimming left V 3 bases short and J 3 bases short, with 12 bases between. In nucleotides, the CDR3 is TGTGCCAGCAGTTTCGGGGGTGTAAGCTACAATGAGCAGTTCTTC. Amino acids: CASSFGGVSYNEQFF.

At least ten counts were recorded for this clonotype. This rearrangement joins TRBV28 to TRBJ2-5, with D uncertain. V shed 7 bases and J shed 4 bases, with 7 bases lying between them. The CDR3 spans 11 residues. Germline values: CDR1 MDHEN, CDR2 SYDVKM. In DNA, the CDR3 is TGTGCCAGCACTCTCCGAGAGACCCAGTACTTC. Protein product: CASTLRETQYF.